These T cell receptor beta chains were read from a single sample in a study of cytomegalovirus exposure and HLA in healthy donors. The table came from immunoSEQ multiplex PCR; TCRdb's copy has only in-frame clones and leaves some out. The data hold 150,000 to 160,000 clones, with less than 85% observed a single time. Sequencing was done on a sample of PBMCs. These TCRs come from a woman aged 45-59 years in good health and CMV-seropositive. Each CDR3 is given without its conserved first and last residue. The D gene is left open where the match is weak. Expanded clones are given a class, and other clones once, few, many or no size at all.

V gene,D gene,J gene,clone size,CDR3 protein
TRBV5-6,-,-,-,ASSLGQGTFEQY
TRBV5-4,TRBD2,TRBJ2-3,-,ASFAGGFGTDTQY
TRBV2,-,TRBJ1-5,-,ASSPEENQPQH
TRBV6-1,TRBD1,TRBJ2-1,-,ASSEGGGQGRRDEQF
TRBV2,TRBD1,TRBJ2-7,few,ASSRTGNEQY
TRBV9,TRBD1,TRBJ2-1,once,ASSVAGDSLNEQF
TRBV7-8,TRBD2,TRBJ2-3,-,ASSAGLADTQY
TRBV13,-,TRBJ1-6,-,ASSPASGVHNSPLH
TRBV6-1,-,TRBJ2-1,-,ASSTLGGPEQF
TRBV6-6,TRBD1,TRBJ2-3,-,ASKEDRDNTDTQY
TRBV5-1,-,TRBJ1-1,-,ASSSQTTGTNTEAF
TRBV9,-,TRBJ1-2,-,ASSVEGVNYGYT
TRBV14,-,TRBJ2-7,-,ASSQGAYSSYEQY
TRBV29-1,TRBD1,TRBJ1-2,-,SATFSTGGYGYT
TRBV11-2,TRBD1,TRBJ1-1,-,ASSFSTGGDEAF
TRBV14,-,TRBJ2-1,-,ASSLRQDSSYNEQF
TRBV7-9,TRBD2,TRBJ2-3,-,ASSPQSGTRGTDTQY
TRBV6-4,TRBD2,TRBJ2-3,-,ASSMLAGGRDTQY
TRBV5-6,TRBD1,TRBJ2-7,-,ASSLLRAGQDSYEQY
TRBV9,TRBD2,TRBJ2-1,-,ASSHRPSGGDLEQF
TRBV6-1,TRBD1,TRBJ1-1,-,ASSPDRGEAF
TRBV6-1,TRBD2,TRBJ2-7,-,ASSERVGGKGYEQY
TRBV4-1,TRBD2,TRBJ2-1,-,ASSQGSGGQWGEQF
TRBV19,-,TRBJ1-2,-,ASSKQTNYGYT
TRBV5-1,TRBD1,-,-,ASSLGGQGAYEQY
TRBV2,TRBD1,TRBJ1-5,-,ASSERGQFNQPQH
TRBV7-8,-,TRBJ1-1,-,ASTTTEVNTEAF
TRBV21-1,-,TRBJ2-4,-,ASSNPPGTRAKNIQY
TRBV6-5,-,TRBJ2-7,-,ALTGDIYYEQY
TRBV6-1,TRBD1,TRBJ2-7,few,ASSASRTGSSEQY
TRBV6-6,-,TRBJ1-3,many,ASSYQAPPKTIY
TRBV7-2,-,TRBJ1-1,-,ASSWRTGGTEAF
TRBV6-6,TRBD2,TRBJ2-3,-,ASSVPGLAGGDTQY
TRBV5-1,-,TRBJ2-5,few,ASSLEGEGTQY
TRBV28,-,TRBJ1-2,-,ASSQGKDYGYT
TRBV28,TRBD2,TRBJ2-7,-,ASRLTSGGNYEQY
TRBV5-1,TRBD2,TRBJ2-4,once,ASSLGLAGAKNIQY
TRBV7-2,TRBD1,TRBJ2-3,-,ASSTLDRGRRGNTQY
TRBV5-1,TRBD2,TRBJ2-2,-,ASKAGTSGSGELF
TRBV27,-,-,-,ASSLIPGRTDYEQY
TRBV9,TRBD2,TRBJ2-3,-,ASSSGGAGTQY
TRBV25-1,TRBD1,TRBJ1-2,once,ASSDPGQGAKQGYT
TRBV6-6,-,-,-,ASSYLLTGHEQY
TRBV6-1,-,TRBJ1-3,-,ASSEWGGIRNTIY
TRBV6-1,-,TRBJ1-3,-,ASSGISGNTIY
TRBV29-1,-,TRBJ2-7,few,SVEDWGGYYEQY
TRBV12-5,-,TRBJ2-3,-,ASGLVHLTGPFGDTQY
TRBV5-4,-,TRBJ2-6,-,ASNTRQGSSGANVLT
TRBV19,-,TRBJ2-1,-,ASSIRQVSYNEQF
TRBV4-3,TRBD1,TRBJ2-3,-,ASSQGQDSTDTQY
TRBV9,-,TRBJ1-5,-,ASSVAGDHQPQH
TRBV6-1,TRBD1,TRBJ1-2,-,ASSPGQGNNYGYT
TRBV6-5,-,TRBJ1-2,-,ASSDSGPGGYT
TRBV9,-,TRBJ2-7,few,ASSERDWKYLHEQY
TRBV27,TRBD1,TRBJ1-1,-,ASSPGRGLGAEAF
TRBV13,TRBD2,TRBJ2-2,-,ASSFGGTGELF
TRBV27,TRBD1,TRBJ1-2,-,ASSFDPRTGAVYGYT
TRBV7-6,-,TRBJ2-1,-,ASSQTTGQSYNEQF
TRBV13,-,TRBJ1-3,-,ASSSTFRNTIY
TRBV5-1,-,TRBJ2-2,once,ASSLQGTGELF